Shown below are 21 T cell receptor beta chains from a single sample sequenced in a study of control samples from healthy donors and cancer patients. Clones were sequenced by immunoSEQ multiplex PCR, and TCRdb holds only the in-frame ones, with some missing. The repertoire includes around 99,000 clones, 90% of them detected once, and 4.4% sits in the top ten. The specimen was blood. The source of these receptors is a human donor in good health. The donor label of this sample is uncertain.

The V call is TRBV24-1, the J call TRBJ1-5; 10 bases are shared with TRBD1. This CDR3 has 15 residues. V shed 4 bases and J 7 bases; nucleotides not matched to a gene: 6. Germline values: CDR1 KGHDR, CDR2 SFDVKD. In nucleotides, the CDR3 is TGTGCCACCAGTGACATTGGGACAGGGGACCAGCCCCAGCATTTT. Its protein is CATSDIGTGDQPQHF.

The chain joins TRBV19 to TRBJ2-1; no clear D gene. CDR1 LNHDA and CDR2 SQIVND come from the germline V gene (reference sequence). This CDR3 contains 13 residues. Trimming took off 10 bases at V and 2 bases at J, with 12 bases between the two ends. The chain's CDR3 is CAIGPRAYNEQFF. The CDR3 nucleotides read TGTGCCATAGGTCCTCGGGCCTACAATGAGCAGTTCTTC.

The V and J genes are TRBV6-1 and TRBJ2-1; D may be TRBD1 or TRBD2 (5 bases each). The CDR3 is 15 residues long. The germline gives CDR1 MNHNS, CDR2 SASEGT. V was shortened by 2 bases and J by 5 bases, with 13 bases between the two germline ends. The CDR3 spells CASSEPGRRNNEQFF. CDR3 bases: TGTGCCAGCAGTGAACCGGGACGGCGCAACAATGAGCAGTTCTTC.

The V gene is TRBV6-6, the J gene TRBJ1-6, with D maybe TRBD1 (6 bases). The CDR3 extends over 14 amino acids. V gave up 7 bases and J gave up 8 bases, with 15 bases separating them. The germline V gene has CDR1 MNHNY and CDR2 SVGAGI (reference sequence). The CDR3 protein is CASIMGGGDSPLHF. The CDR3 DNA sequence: TGTGCCAGCATCATGGGTGGGGGCGATTCACCCCTCCACTTT.

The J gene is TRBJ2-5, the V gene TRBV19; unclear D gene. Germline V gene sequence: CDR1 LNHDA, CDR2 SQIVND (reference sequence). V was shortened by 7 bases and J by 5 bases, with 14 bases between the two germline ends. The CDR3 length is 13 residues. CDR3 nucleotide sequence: TGTGCCAGTACCGGCCGCGGCGGCGAGACCCAGTACTTC. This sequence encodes CASTGRGGETQYF.

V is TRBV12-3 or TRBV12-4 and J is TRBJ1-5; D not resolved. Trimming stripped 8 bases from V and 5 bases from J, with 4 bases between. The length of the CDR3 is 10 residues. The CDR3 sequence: CASPDQPQHF. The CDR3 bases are TGTGCCAGCCCTGATCAGCCCCAGCATTTT.

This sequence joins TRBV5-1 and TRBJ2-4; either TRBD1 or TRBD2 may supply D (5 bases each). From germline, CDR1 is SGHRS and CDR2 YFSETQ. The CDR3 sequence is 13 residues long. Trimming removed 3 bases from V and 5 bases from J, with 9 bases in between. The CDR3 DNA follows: TGCGCCAGCAGCTGGGGACCGGAAAACATTCAGTACTTC. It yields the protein CASSWGPENIQYF.

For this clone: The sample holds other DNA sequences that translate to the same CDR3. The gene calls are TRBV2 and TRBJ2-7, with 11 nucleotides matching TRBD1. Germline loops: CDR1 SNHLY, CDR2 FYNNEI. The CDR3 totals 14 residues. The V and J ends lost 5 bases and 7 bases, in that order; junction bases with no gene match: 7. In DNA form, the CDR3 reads TGTGCCAGCAGTAAGGACAGGGGGCCGGATGAGCAGTACTTC. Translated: CASSKDRGPDEQYF.

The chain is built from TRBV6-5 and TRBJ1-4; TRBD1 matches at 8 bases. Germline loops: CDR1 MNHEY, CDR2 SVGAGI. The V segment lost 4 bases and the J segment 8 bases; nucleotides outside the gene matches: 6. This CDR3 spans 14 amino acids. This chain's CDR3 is CASSLRTGREKLFF. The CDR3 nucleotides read TGTGCCAGCAGTTTACGGACAGGGCGGGAAAAACTGTTTTTT.

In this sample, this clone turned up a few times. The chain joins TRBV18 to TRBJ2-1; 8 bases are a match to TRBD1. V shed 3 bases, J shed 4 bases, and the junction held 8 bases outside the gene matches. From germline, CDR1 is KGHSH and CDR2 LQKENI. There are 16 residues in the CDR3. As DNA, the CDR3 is TGTGCCAGCTCACCCCCGGGACAGGAGCCTTACAATGAGCAGTTCTTC. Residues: CASSPPGQEPYNEQFF.

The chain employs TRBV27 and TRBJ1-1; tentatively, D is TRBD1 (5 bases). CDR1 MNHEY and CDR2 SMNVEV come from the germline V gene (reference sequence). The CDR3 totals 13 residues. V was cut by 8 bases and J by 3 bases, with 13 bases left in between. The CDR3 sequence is CASGVGAYTEAFF. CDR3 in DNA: TGTGCCAGCGGAGTAGGGGCCTACACTGAAGCTTTCTTT.

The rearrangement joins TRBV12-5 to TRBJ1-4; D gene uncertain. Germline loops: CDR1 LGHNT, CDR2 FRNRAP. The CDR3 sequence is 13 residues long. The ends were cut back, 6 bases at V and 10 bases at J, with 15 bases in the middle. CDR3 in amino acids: CASGQDPQGKLFF. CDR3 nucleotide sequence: TGTGCTAGTGGCCAGGACCCCCAAGGAAAACTGTTTTTT.

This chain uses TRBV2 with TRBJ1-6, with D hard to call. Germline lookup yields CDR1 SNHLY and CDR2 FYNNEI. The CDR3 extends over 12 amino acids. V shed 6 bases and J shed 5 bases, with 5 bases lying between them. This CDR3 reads CASSGDNSPLHF. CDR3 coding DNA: TGTGCCAGCAGCGGGGATAATTCACCCCTCCACTTT.

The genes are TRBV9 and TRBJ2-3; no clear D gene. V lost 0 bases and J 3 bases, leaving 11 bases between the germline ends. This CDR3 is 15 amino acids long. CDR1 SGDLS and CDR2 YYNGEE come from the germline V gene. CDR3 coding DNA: TGTGCCAGCAGCGTAGCTGGCGCTTGGACAGATACGCAGTATTTT. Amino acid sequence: CASSVAGAWTDTQYF. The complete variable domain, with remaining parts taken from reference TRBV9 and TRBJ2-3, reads DSGVTQTPKHLITATGQRVTLRCSPRSGDLSVYWYQQSLDQGLQFLIQYYNGEERAKGNILERFSAQQFPDLHSELNLSSLELGDSALYFCASSVAGAWTDTQYFGPGTRLTVL.

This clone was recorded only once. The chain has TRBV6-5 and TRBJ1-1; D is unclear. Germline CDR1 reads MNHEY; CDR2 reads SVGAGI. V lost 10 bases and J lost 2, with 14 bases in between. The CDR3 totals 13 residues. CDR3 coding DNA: TGTGCCAACGGGGTGCAGTCCAACACTGAAGCTTTCTTT. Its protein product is CANGVQSNTEAFF.

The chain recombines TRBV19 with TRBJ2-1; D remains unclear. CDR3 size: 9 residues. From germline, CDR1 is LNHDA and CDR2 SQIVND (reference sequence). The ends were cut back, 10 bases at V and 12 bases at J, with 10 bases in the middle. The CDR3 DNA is TGTGCCACTGAGCAAGGGCAGTTCTTC. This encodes CATEQGQFF.

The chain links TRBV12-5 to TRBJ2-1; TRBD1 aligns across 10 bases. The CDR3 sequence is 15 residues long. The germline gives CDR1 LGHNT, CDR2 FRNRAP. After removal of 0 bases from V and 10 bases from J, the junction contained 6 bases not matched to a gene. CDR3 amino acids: CASGLVLDRGLEQFF. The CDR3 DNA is TGTGCTAGTGGTTTGGTACTGGACAGGGGGTTAGAGCAGTTCTTC.

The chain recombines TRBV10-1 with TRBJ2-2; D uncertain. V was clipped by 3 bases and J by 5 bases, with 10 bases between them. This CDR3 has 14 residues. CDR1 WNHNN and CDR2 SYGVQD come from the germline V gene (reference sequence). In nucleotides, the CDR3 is TGCGCCAGCAGTGAAAGAAGCCCTACCGGGGAGCTGTTTTTT. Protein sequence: CASSERSPTGELFF.

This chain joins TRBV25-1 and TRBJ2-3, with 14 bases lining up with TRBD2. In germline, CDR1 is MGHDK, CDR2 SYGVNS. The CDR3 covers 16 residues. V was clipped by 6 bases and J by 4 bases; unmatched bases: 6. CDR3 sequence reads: CASSSLTSGGADTQYF. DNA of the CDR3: TGTGCCAGCAGCTCCTTGACTAGCGGGGGGGCAGATACGCAGTATTTT. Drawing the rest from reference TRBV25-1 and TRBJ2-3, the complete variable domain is EADIYQTPRYLVIGTGKKITLECSQTMGHDKMYWYQQDPGMELHLIHYSYGVNSTEKGDLSSESTVSRIRTEHFPLTLESARPSHTSQYLCASSSLTSGGADTQYFGPGTRLTVL.

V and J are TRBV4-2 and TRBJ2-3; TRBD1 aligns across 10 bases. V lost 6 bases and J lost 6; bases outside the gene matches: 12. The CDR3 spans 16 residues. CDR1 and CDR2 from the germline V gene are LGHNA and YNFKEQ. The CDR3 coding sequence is TGTGCCAGCAGTACTAATCGGGACAGGGGATTTGATACGCAGTATTTT. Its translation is CASSTNRDRGFDTQYF.

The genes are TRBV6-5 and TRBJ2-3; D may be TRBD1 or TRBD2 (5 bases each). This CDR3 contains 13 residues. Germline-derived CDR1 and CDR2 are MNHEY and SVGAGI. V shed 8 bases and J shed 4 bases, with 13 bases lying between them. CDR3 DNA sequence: TGTGCCAGCGACTATATGGGGCCAGATACGCAGTATTTT. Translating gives CASDYMGPDTQYF.